The entry that follows covers one TCR beta chain sequence. The antigen is not known. This record belongs to a study of monozygotic twins with inflammatory bowel disease. Study-wide results and caveats: No discrimination was achieved between different T cell subtypes.

The CDR3 totals 15 residues. Germline V gene lookup returns CDR1 MNHNS and CDR2 SASEGT. From the 5' RACE reads, TCRdb lists one entry per CDR3 protein and no DNA. The sample table includes about 150,000 distinct CDR3 sequences. This TCR was recovered from a human donor with ulcerative colitis or Crohn's disease, or a healthy co-twin of an affected twin (not recorded which). Sequencing used blood. The chain joins TRBV6-1 to TRBJ2-2; TCRdb's D call, TRBD2, is unchecked because there is no DNA. CDR3 residues: CASSLTSGRGGELFF.